This section outlines one T cell receptor (beta chain) sequence together with its context. Sequenced by immunoSEQ multiplex PCR; TCRdb stores in-frame clones only, minus some. The sample lists about 40,000 clones, 70% to 90% occurring once. The sample comes from a study of control samples from healthy donors and cancer patients. Looked up from germline, CDR1 is SGHRS and CDR2 is YFSETQ. Trimming took off 0 bases at V and 6 bases at J, with 13 bases between the two ends. The CDR3 loop spans 14 amino acids. Specimen: PBMCs. The chain couples TRBV5-1 to TRBJ2-7; D is perhaps TRBD1 or TRBD2 (5 bases each). The receptor was derived from a woman aged 60 to 75 with lung cancer. The CDR3 nucleotides are TGCGCCAGCAGCTTGGAACTCACAGGAGGCGAGCAGTACTTC. It is translated as CASSLELTGGEQYF.